The 14 T cell receptor beta chains in this list originate from one sample, sequenced in a study of OX40 agonist ivuxolimab in advanced cancers. Sequenced by immunoSEQ multiplex PCR; TCRdb stores in-frame clones only, minus some. Of around 60,000 clones in the sample, roughly three quarters are singletons; the top ten hold approximately 1.1%. This sample comprised CD4+ or CD8+ T cells sorted from blood, obtained in a trial of the OX40 agonist ivuxolimab. The receptors derive from an adult with an advanced solid tumor such as melanoma, head and neck, liver or kidney cancer.

Here the CDR3 reads CASSLGGSYNEQFF. Written as DNA, the CDR3 is TGCGCCAGCAGCTTGGGGGGCTCCTACAATGAGCAGTTCTTC. This rearrangement joins TRBV5-1 to TRBJ2-1; no firm D call. The CDR3 has 14 residues. Germline assignment: CDR1 SGHRS and CDR2 YFSETQ. The V end was cut by 0 bases, the J end by 0 bases, with 4 bases between.

This chain joins TRBV7-8 and TRBJ2-1, with TRBD1 as a possible D gene (6 bases). Germline assignment: CDR1 SGHVS and CDR2 FQNEAQ. This CDR3 comprises 17 residues. Deletions cut 2 bases from V and 5 bases from J, with 19 bases between. The CDR3 DNA reads as TGTGCCAGCAGCTTAAGGGGGTCCGGGACACGAAACAATGAGCAGTTCTTC. Amino acid sequence: CASSLRGSGTRNNEQFF.

The V gene is TRBV4-2, the J gene TRBJ2-7; 8 positions agree with TRBD1. Germline values: CDR1 LGHNA, CDR2 YNFKEQ. CDR3 length: 14 amino acids. The V gene end was trimmed by 3 bases and the J gene end by 3 bases; junction bases not matched to a gene: 4. CDR3 region: CASSHPGGLYEQYF. In DNA, the CDR3 is TGTGCCAGCAGCCATCCAGGGGGCCTCTACGAGCAGTACTTC.

This clone was seen only a few times. The gene calls are TRBV7-2 and TRBJ2-1; D might be TRBD2 (7 bases). Trimming cost V 4 bases and J 0 bases, with 13 bases left between them. The CDR3 consists of 16 residues. The germline V gene has CDR1 SGHTA and CDR2 FQGNSA. The CDR3, as DNA: TGTGCCAGCAGCTGGAAGGGGGGGAGCTCCTACAATGAGCAGTTCTTC. Protein: CASSWKGGSSYNEQFF. Based on the CDR3 plus reference TRBV7-2 and TRBJ2-1, the full variable domain is GAGVSQSPSNKVTEKGKDVELRCDPISGHTALYWYRQSLGQGLEFLIYFQGNSAPDKSGLPSDRFSAERTGGSVSTLTIQRTQQEDSAVYLCASSWKGGSSYNEQFFGPGTRLTVL.

The CDR3 is CASSLGTDYNSPLHF. In nucleotides, the CDR3 is TGCGCCAGCAGCTTGGGCACAGACTATAATTCACCCCTCCACTTT. The rearrangement links TRBV5-1 to TRBJ1-6; D gene ambiguous. CDR1 and CDR2 from the germline V gene are SGHRS and YFSETQ. Trimming took off 0 bases at V and 3 bases at J, with 7 bases between the two ends. This CDR3 has 15 residues. The whole variable domain, remainder taken from reference TRBV5-1 and TRBJ1-6, is KAGVTQTPRYLIKTRGQQVTLSCSPISGHRSVSWYQQTPGQGLQFLFEYFSETQRNKGNFPGRFSGRQFSNSRSEMNVSTLELGDSALYLCASSLGTDYNSPLHFGNGTRLTVT.

The J gene is TRBJ1-1, the V gene TRBV7-9, with D tentatively TRBD1 (6 bases). CDR1 SEHNR and CDR2 FQNEAQ come from the germline V gene (reference sequence). The CDR3 has 16 residues. With 1 base removed from V and 1 base from J, the gap between germline ends came to 13 bases. The CDR3 coding sequence is TGTGCCAGCAGCTTAGGTAGAAGGACAGCGAACACTGAAGCTTTCTTT. Translating gives CASSLGRRTANTEAFF.

The chain uses TRBV29-1 and TRBJ1-2; possible D gene TRBD1, 6 bases. V was clipped by 7 bases and J by 2 bases, with 14 bases between them. The length of the CDR3 is 13 residues. The germline CDR1 and CDR2 sequences are SQVTM and ANQGSEA. The CDR3 is CSATPGDNYGYTF. CDR3 bases: TGCAGCGCTACCCCAGGGGACAACTATGGCTACACCTTC.

The chain combines TRBV27 with TRBJ1-1; possible D gene TRBD1, 5 bases. The germline V gene encodes CDR1 MNHEY and CDR2 SMNVEV (reference sequence). The germline V and J ends were trimmed by 7 bases and 5 bases, with 14 bases remaining between them. The CDR3 consists of 13 residues. The CDR3 here is CASMGMGGTEAFF. CDR3 nucleotides: TGTGCCAGCATGGGCATGGGGGGAACTGAAGCTTTCTTT.

This sequence joins TRBV27 and TRBJ2-3, with 7 nucleotides matching TRBD1. J lost 2 bases, V lost 4 bases, and 9 bases had no gene match. This CDR3 comprises 16 residues. CDR1 is MNHEY, CDR2 SMNVEV, per germline (reference sequence). The CDR3: CASSSGDRGLTDTQYF. Written as DNA, the CDR3 is TGTGCCAGCAGTTCTGGGGACAGAGGGCTCACAGATACGCAGTATTTT.

The chain carries TRBV18 and TRBJ2-5; D might be TRBD1 or TRBD2, each matching 7 bases. The CDR3 is 14 amino acids. V was pared by 3 bases and J by 3 bases, with 11 bases between. Germline V gene data show CDR1 as KGHSH and CDR2 as LQKENI. This CDR3 reads CASSPSGTEETQYF. The CDR3 bases are TGTGCCAGCTCACCGAGCGGGACAGAAGAGACCCAGTACTTC.

CDR3 coding DNA: TGTGCCAGCAGTTTGAACAGGGCCTACGAGCAGTACTTC. Its protein is CASSLNRAYEQYF. The rearrangement joins TRBV6-6 to TRBJ2-7; D is perhaps TRBD1 (6 bases). Per germline, CDR1 MNHNY and CDR2 SVGAGI (reference sequence). Between the trimmed V and J ends, which lost 4 bases and 2 bases, there was a span of 9 bases. The CDR3 extends over 13 amino acids.

This chain joins TRBV28 and TRBJ1-1; no clear D. The V end was cut by 7 bases, the J end by 3 bases, with 12 bases between. CDR1 and CDR2 (germline): MDHEN, SYDVKM. This CDR3 region has 13 residues. The CDR3 coding sequence is TGTGCCAGCACCCACACCATGGACACTGAAGCTTTCTTT. Protein: CASTHTMDTEAFF.

The chain links TRBV9 to TRBJ1-2, with unresolved D. The V end was cut by 0 bases, the J end by 0 bases, with 6 bases between. CDR1 is SGDLS, CDR2 YYNGEE, per germline. This CDR3 has 14 residues. CDR3 DNA: TGTGCCAGCAGCGTAGGCCCAGCTAACTATGGCTACACCTTC. The encoded protein is CASSVGPANYGYTF.

The chain has TRBV5-1 and TRBJ2-1; weak D call: TRBD2 (6 bases). Trimming took 0 bases from V and 9 from J, leaving 10 bases between them. The CDR3 contains 13 residues. The germline V gene encodes CDR1 SGHRS and CDR2 YFSETQ. This chain's CDR3 is CASSLVMGGEQFF. In DNA, the CDR3 is TGCGCCAGCAGCTTGGTGATGGGGGGTGAGCAGTTCTTC.